In its sample, the clone carrying this T cell receptor (beta chain) was seen a few times. Its antigen is not known. In the same sample, other DNA sequences code for this CDR3. The data were obtained in a study of cytomegalovirus exposure and HLA in healthy donors. Points from the study as a whole: TCR beta sequences reportedly predicted most subjects' HLA-A and HLA-B alleles accurately. CMV serostatus was the sole immune exposure information available.

13 Jbeta primers and 60 Vbeta primers were used for the PCR. Clones were sequenced by immunoSEQ multiplex PCR, and TCRdb holds only the in-frame ones, with some missing. The repertoire has roughly 120,000 clones, around 78% of them found once; the top ten carry less than 2%. Per the germline V gene, CDR1 is MNHEY and CDR2 is SVGAGI. The CDR3 consists of 14 residues. The junction had 2 bases not matched to a gene; V was cut back by 5 bases and J by 1 base. The sample taken for sequencing was PBMCs. This sequence was found in a man aged 50-59 years in good health and CMV-seronegative. This sequence joins TRBV6-5 and TRBJ2-3, with 8 bases fitting TRBD2. CDR3 sequence reads: CASSRGGRTDTQYF. DNA for the CDR3: TGTGCCAGCAGTCGCGGGGGGCGCACAGATACGCAGTATTTT.